A single sample is the source of the 30 T cell receptor beta chains below, sequenced in a study of blood T cell repertoires in COVID-19. Data came from immunoSEQ multiplex PCR; TCRdb stores just in-frame clones and leaves some out. The sample records roughly 97,000 clones, about 80% being singletons. Sequences were obtained from peripheral blood. The receptor set was obtained from a woman of 80 years or more with active or convalescent COVID-19.

This clone was seen only a few times. The chain has TRBV30 and TRBJ2-7; weak D call: TRBD2 (7 bases). CDR3 length: 14 residues. The germline V gene has CDR1 GTSNPN and CDR2 SVGIG (reference sequence). Trimming shortened V by 0 bases and J by 4 bases, and 13 bases separated the two germline ends. The CDR3 reads CAWSVGGGWYEQYF. The CDR3 nucleotides are TGTGCCTGGAGTGTGGGAGGGGGGTGGTACGAGCAGTACTTC.

V is TRBV9 and J is TRBJ1-6; TRBD1 aligns across 7 bases. V shed 0 bases and J 7 bases; nucleotides not matched to a gene: 7. Germline V lookup: CDR1 SGDLS, CDR2 YYNGEE. The CDR3 runs to 16 residues. CDR3 sequence reads: CASSVALGGANSPLHF. In DNA, the CDR3 is TGTGCCAGCAGCGTAGCCTTAGGGGGCGCAAATTCACCCCTCCACTTT.

The V call is TRBV6-1, the J call TRBJ1-2; 9 bases agree with TRBD1. Trimming removed 3 bases from V and 5 bases from J; junction bases left unmatched: 4. CDR3 length: 14 residues. Germline loops: CDR1 MNHNS, CDR2 SASEGT. The CDR3 sequence is CASSDEGQGYGYTF. CDR3 coding DNA: TGTGCCAGCAGTGATGAGGGACAGGGATATGGCTACACCTTC.

This sequence joins TRBV3-1 (or the pseudogene TRBV3-2) and TRBJ2-2; 7 positions agree with TRBD1. This CDR3 is 15 amino acids long. Germline V gene data show CDR1 as LGHDT and CDR2 as YNNKEL (reference sequence). V lost 2 bases to trimming and J lost 1 base; unmatched junction nucleotides: 1. The CDR3 loop reads CASSQYRGNTGELFF. The DNA for the CDR3 is TGTGCCAGCAGCCAATACAGGGGGAACACCGGGGAGCTGTTTTTT.

The J gene is TRBJ1-4, the V gene TRBV20-1, with 7 bases matching TRBD1. Trimming took 3 bases from V and 8 from J; bases not matched to a gene: 9. The germline CDR1 and CDR2 sequences are DFQATT and SNEGSKA (reference sequence). The CDR3 totals 14 residues. The CDR3 DNA reads TGCAGTGCTAGTCCCGACACAGGGGTCGAAAAACTGTTTTTT. It codes for CSASPDTGVEKLFF.

The chain has TRBV11-2 and TRBJ1-2; 7 bases fit TRBD1. The V segment lost 1 base and the J segment 6 bases; nucleotides outside the gene matches: 5. The V gene's germline CDR1 is SGHAT and CDR2 FQNNGV. This CDR3 contains 14 residues. Here the CDR3 reads CASSLVTGKNGYTF. CDR3 sequence (DNA): TGTGCCAGCAGCTTAGTGACAGGGAAGAATGGCTACACCTTC.

This chain uses TRBV27 with TRBJ1-1, with 7 bases fitting TRBD1. This CDR3 region has 15 residues. Germline CDR1 is MNHEY and CDR2 is SMNVEV (reference sequence). The V segment lost 6 bases and the J segment 8 bases; nucleotides outside the gene matches: 15. CDR3 coding DNA: TGTGCCAGCAGGAAGGGGGCGGTCACGGTGGGCGAAGCTTTCTTT. It yields the protein CASRKGAVTVGEAFF.

The V and J genes are TRBV5-8 and TRBJ1-1; TRBD1 matches at 10 bases. Germline CDR1 and CDR2: SGHTS and YDEGEE. The length of the CDR3 is 14 residues. The V gene end was trimmed by 5 bases and the J gene end by 1 base; junction bases not matched to a gene: 2. In DNA, the CDR3 is TGTGCCAGCAGAGGGGACAGGGGGAACACTGAAGCTTTCTTT. This encodes CASRGDRGNTEAFF.

This clone was detected only once. The chain is built from TRBV29-1 and TRBJ1-4; 7 positions match TRBD1. CDR1 is SQVTM and CDR2 is ANQGSEA in the germline V gene. V was pared by 7 bases and J by 7 bases, with 6 bases of the junction left unmatched. The CDR3 runs to 12 residues. The CDR3 loop is CSGGQGGEKLFF. The DNA of the CDR3 is TGCAGCGGTGGGCAGGGGGGTGAAAAACTGTTTTTT.

The gene calls are TRBV6-5 and TRBJ2-1, with D possibly TRBD2 on 6 matching bases. V lost 8 bases and J 7 bases, leaving 21 bases between the germline ends. Germline assignment: CDR1 MNHEY and CDR2 SVGAGI. The CDR3 has 15 amino acids. The CDR3 coding sequence is TGTGCCAGCCGGAGTCCGGGACTTAGGTGGAATGAGCAGTTCTTC. Encoded protein: CASRSPGLRWNEQFF.

This rearrangement joins TRBV6-5 to TRBJ1-1, with D hard to call. The germline V gene encodes CDR1 MNHEY and CDR2 SVGAGI. This CDR3 region has 15 residues. V was clipped by 4 bases and J by 1 base, with 13 bases between them. CDR3 residues: CASSFTHLSNTEAFF. The CDR3 DNA follows: TGTGCCAGCAGTTTCACACATCTTTCGAACACTGAAGCTTTCTTT.

This chain links TRBV14 with TRBJ1-1; TRBD1 matches 11 bases. In germline, CDR1 is SGHDN, CDR2 FVKESK. V gave up 2 bases and J gave up 3 bases; unmatched junction bases: 11. The CDR3 length is 18 residues. CDR3 nucleotide sequence: TGTGCCAGCAGCCAATGGTTCCGGACAGGGGGCGAGGACACTGAAGCTTTCTTT. It specifies CASSQWFRTGGEDTEAFF.

This chain connects TRBV5-4 to TRBJ1-2; 9 bases are shared with TRBD1. CDR1 is SGHNT and CDR2 is YYREEE in the germline V gene (reference sequence). This CDR3 has 15 residues. V lost 4 bases to trimming and J lost 4 bases; unmatched junction nucleotides: 8. CDR3 coding DNA: TGTGCCAGCAGCGGAACAGGGGGCGTTGCCTATGGCTACACCTTC. Translation gives CASSGTGGVAYGYTF. Drawing the rest from reference TRBV5-4 and TRBJ1-2, the complete variable domain is ETGVTQSPTHLIKTRGQQVTLRCSSQSGHNTVSWYQQALGQGPQFIFQYYREEENGRGNFPPRFSGLQFPNYSSELNVNALELDDSALYLCASSGTGGVAYGYTFGSGTRLTVV.

DNA for the CDR3: TGTGCCAGCTCACCCCAAAATCAGGGCTATGAGCAGTTCTTC. Residues: CASSPQNQGYEQFF. V gene TRBV18 combines with J gene TRBJ2-1; possibly TRBD1 for D (5 bases). Germline V gene data show CDR1 as KGHSH and CDR2 as LQKENI. This CDR3 comprises 14 residues. Trimming took 3 bases from V and 8 from J, leaving 14 bases between them.

This chain connects TRBV19 to TRBJ1-1; D gene unclear. CDR1 LNHDA and CDR2 SQIVND come from the germline V gene (reference sequence). The V end was cut by 5 bases, the J end by 0 bases, with 7 bases between. This CDR3 contains 13 residues. The CDR3 region has the DNA TGTGCCAGTAGTTTGGGCGTGAACACTGAAGCTTTCTTT. This translates into CASSLGVNTEAFF.

V gene TRBV12-3 or TRBV12-4 combines with J gene TRBJ1-1, with 9 bases aligning to TRBD1. Trimming at V came to 7 bases and at J to 7 bases, leaving 7 bases not matched to a gene. The CDR3 runs to 13 residues. As DNA, the CDR3 is TGTGCCAGCACCCCGGACAGGGGAGGTGAAGCTTTCTTT. Protein product: CASTPDRGGEAFF.

This chain uses TRBV12-5 with TRBJ1-5; weak D call: TRBD1 (5 bases). Trimming cost V 7 bases and J 6 bases, with 13 bases left between them. Germline V gene data show CDR1 as LGHNT and CDR2 as FRNRAP. The CDR3 sequence is 13 residues long. CDR3 sequence reads: CASAQGGGQPQHF. In nucleotides, the CDR3 is TGTGCTAGTGCCCAGGGAGGTGGTCAGCCCCAGCATTTT.

The chain couples TRBV5-4 to TRBJ2-1, with TRBD1 matching over 7 bases. The CDR3 runs to 17 residues. Trimming removed 3 bases from V and 4 bases from J; junction bases left unmatched: 13. Germline V gene lookup returns CDR1 SGHNT and CDR2 YYREEE (reference sequence). The CDR3 sequence: CASSSPRTGELYNEQFF. CDR3 coding DNA: TGTGCCAGCAGCTCTCCACGCACAGGGGAGCTTTACAATGAGCAGTTCTTC.

The J gene is TRBJ1-2, the V gene TRBV7-8; tentatively, D is TRBD1 (6 bases). The V gene's germline CDR1 is SGHVS and CDR2 FQNEAQ. The V and J ends lost 5 bases and 13 bases respectively, with 14 bases between them. This CDR3 has 11 amino acids. The CDR3 coding sequence is TGTGCCAGCAGCCCGAATACAGGGACCACCTTC. It is translated as CASSPNTGTTF.

The chain is built from TRBV7-2 and TRBJ1-3; D is unresolved. V was pared by 5 bases and J by 0 bases, with 14 bases between. CDR3 size: 16 residues. Germline V CDR1 and CDR2: SGHTA, FQGNSA. The CDR3: CASSPRRGSSGNTIYF. The DNA of the CDR3 is TGTGCCAGCAGCCCCCGACGCGGGAGCTCTGGAAACACCATATATTTT.

The rearrangement links TRBV21-1 to TRBJ1-1. TRBV21-1 is shown as a pseudogene. The CDR3 extends over 16 amino acids. In DNA form, the CDR3 reads TGTGCCAGCAGCACCCGGAGGGGAGGGGAGAACACTGAAGCTTTCTTT. Its protein is CASSTRRGGENTEAFF.

This clone occurred once. The gene calls are TRBV28 and TRBJ2-7; 8 bases agree with TRBD2. Germline CDR1 and CDR2: MDHEN and SYDVKM. Trimming cost V 6 bases and J 3 bases; bases outside gene matches: 4. This CDR3 spans 13 amino acids. CDR3 DNA: TGTGCCAGCAGCCCCGGGGGGGGCTACGAGCAGTACTTC. Amino acid sequence: CASSPGGGYEQYF. The variable domain in full, with the rest retrieved from reference TRBV28 and TRBJ2-7, is DVKVTQSSRYLVKRTGEKVFLECVQDMDHENMFWYRQDPGLGLRLIYFSYDVKMKEKGDIPEGYSVSREKKERFSLILESASTNQTSMYLCASSPGGGYEQYFGPGTRLTVT.

This chain joins TRBV6-6 and TRBJ1-1; 8 bases map to TRBD1. CDR1 is MNHNY, CDR2 SVGAGI, per germline (reference sequence). CDR3 size: 12 residues. Trimming took 7 bases from V and 4 from J; bases not matched to a gene: 2. The CDR3 spells CASMTGVTEAFF. In DNA, the CDR3 is TGTGCCAGCATGACAGGGGTCACTGAAGCTTTCTTT.

The V and J genes are TRBV7-3 and TRBJ2-1; 8 bases fit TRBD1. The CDR3 consists of 15 residues. CDR1 and CDR2 (germline): SGHTA, FQGTGA. V trimming: 4 bases; J trimming: 6 bases; junction bases outside the gene matches: 8. The CDR3 sequence: CASSSTSDRANEQFF. The DNA of the CDR3 is TGTGCCAGCAGCTCAACCTCGGACAGGGCCAATGAGCAGTTCTTC.

This rearrangement joins TRBV5-8 to TRBJ1-1, with D maybe TRBD1 (6 bases). The CDR3 length is 15 residues. Trimming pared 0 bases from V and 4 bases from J, leaving 13 bases between. Germline values: CDR1 SGHTS, CDR2 YDEGEE. CDR3: CASSLESRGVTEAFF. CDR3 sequence (DNA): TGTGCCAGCAGCTTGGAATCCAGGGGAGTCACTGAAGCTTTCTTT.

The table lists this clone with a few counts. The V and J genes are TRBV25-1 and TRBJ1-4; TRBD1 might be the D (5 bases). Per the germline V gene, CDR1 is MGHDK and CDR2 is SYGVNS. V dropped 4 bases and J dropped 2 bases, with 11 bases sitting between them. The CDR3 sequence is 15 residues long. The CDR3 reads CASSATGVTNEKLFF. The CDR3 DNA reads TGTGCCAGCAGTGCTACAGGCGTCACTAATGAAAAACTGTTTTTT. Full variable domain (rest looked up from reference TRBV25-1 and TRBJ1-4): EADIYQTPRYLVIGTGKKITLECSQTMGHDKMYWYQQDPGMELHLIHYSYGVNSTEKGDLSSESTVSRIRTEHFPLTLESARPSHTSQYLCASSATGVTNEKLFFGSGTQLSVL.

V and J are TRBV3-1 (or the pseudogene TRBV3-2) and TRBJ1-3; D may be TRBD1 (6 bases). The CDR3 runs to 13 residues. Trimming pared 3 bases from V and 7 bases from J, leaving 10 bases between. Germline CDR1 LGHDT, CDR2 YNNKEL (reference sequence). The CDR3 bases are TGTGCCAGCAGCCAGGGGGCTAGGAACACCATATATTTT. Amino acid sequence: CASSQGARNTIYF.

This clone was counted between two and nine times. The chain employs TRBV7-2 and TRBJ1-1, with 11 bases fitting TRBD1. The V gene's germline CDR1 is SGHTA and CDR2 FQGNSA. The CDR3 loop spans 17 amino acids. V lost 5 bases and J lost 1; bases outside the gene matches: 9. The CDR3 sequence is CASSPRTGGSKNTEAFF. The CDR3, as DNA: TGTGCCAGCAGCCCGAGGACAGGGGGCTCCAAGAACACTGAAGCTTTCTTT. Full variable domain (missing parts from reference TRBV7-2 and TRBJ1-1): GAGVSQSPSNKVTEKGKDVELRCDPISGHTALYWYRQSLGQGLEFLIYFQGNSAPDKSGLPSDRFSAERTGGSVSTLTIQRTQQEDSAVYLCASSPRTGGSKNTEAFFGQGTRLTVV.

J is TRBJ1-3 and V is TRBV5-1; possibly TRBD1 for D (6 bases). The CDR3 sequence is 16 residues long. Germline CDR1 SGHRS, CDR2 YFSETQ. V gave up 1 base and J gave up 0 bases, with 11 bases separating them. The CDR3 here is CASSLSTGSSGNTIYF. CDR3 nucleotide sequence: TGCGCCAGCAGCTTGTCGACAGGATCCTCTGGAAACACCATATATTTT.

The genes are TRBV30 and TRBJ2-6; possible D gene TRBD2, 6 bases. The CDR3 length is 15 residues. Trimming stripped 0 bases from V and 4 bases from J, with 10 bases between. Germline CDR1 and CDR2: GTSNPN and SVGIG (reference sequence). CDR3 loop: CAWSVGGPGANVLTF. Here the CDR3 DNA reads TGTGCCTGGAGTGTGGGGGGACCAGGGGCCAACGTCCTGACTTTC.